This passage covers 29 T cell receptor beta chains from one sample sequenced in a study of CXCR3-negative and CXCR3-positive naive CD8 T cells. TRB cDNA was prepared as libraries by UMI-labeled 5' RACE. TCRdb reprocessed the 5' RACE reads and reports one entry per CDR3 protein, with no DNA. This sample's table has approximately 6,700 distinct CDR3 sequences. Sequenced input: naive CXCR3- CD8+ T cells from blood. Subset denoted: CD45RO-CCR7+CD27+CD95- naive CD8+ T cells lacking CXCR3 (TNR3-). Every receptor here comes from a human donor in good health. Some clones in this sample may be carry-over from other donors' samples.

This clonotype shows up as medium-sized by frequency. This chain links TRBV6-5 with TRBJ2-6. In germline, CDR1 is MNHEY, CDR2 SVGAGI. This CDR3 spans 14 amino acids. CDR3 region: CASKLGSGANVLTF.

The chain uses TRBV28 and TRBJ2-6; TCRdb indicates TRBD2, and absent DNA this call remains unverified. CDR3 length equals 13 residues. The germline V gene has CDR1 MDHEN and CDR2 SYDVKM. CDR3 in amino acids: CASRLAGANVLTF. The entire variable domain, with the rest obtained from reference TRBV28 and TRBJ2-6, is as follows: DVKVTQSSRYLVKRTGEKVFLECVQDMDHENMFWYRQDPGLGLRLIYFSYDVKMKEKGDIPEGYSVSREKKERFSLILESASTNQTSMYLCASRLAGANVLTFGAGSRLTVL.

The rearrangement joins TRBV27 to TRBJ1-1; TCRdb gives TRBD1 as the D gene, but with no DNA this cannot be confirmed. Germline CDR1 reads MNHEY; CDR2 reads SMNVEV (reference sequence). CDR3 size: 13 residues. The chain's CDR3 is CASSLARGTEAFF.

The rearrangement links TRBV28 to TRBJ2-7; absent DNA, TCRdb's TRBD1 call cannot be checked. The CDR3 has 16 residues. CDR1 and CDR2 (germline): MDHEN, SYDVKM. The CDR3: CASSLGQGALRDEQYF.

V gene TRBV9 combines with J gene TRBJ1-3; the TCRdb D gene call, TRBD1, has no DNA to confirm it. Germline V CDR1 and CDR2: SGDLS, YYNGEE. The CDR3 contains 15 residues. CDR3 sequence: CASSEDRGAGNTIYF.

The V gene is TRBV18, the J gene TRBJ2-3; absent DNA, TCRdb's TRBD2 call cannot be checked. The germline V gene encodes CDR1 KGHSH and CDR2 LQKENI. This CDR3 contains 15 residues. This CDR3 is CASSPIVRDTDTQYF.

By frequency, this clonotype registers medium-sized. The rearrangement links TRBV29-1 to TRBJ1-3; TCRdb calls TRBD1, which cannot be checked without DNA. The CDR3 is 16 residues long. Germline V CDR1 and CDR2: SQVTM, ANQGSEA. The CDR3 here is CSVDGGPRSSGNTIYF. Using reference TRBV29-1 and TRBJ1-3 for the parts outside the CDR3, the full variable domain is SAVISQKPSRDICQRGTSLTIQCQVDSQVTMMFWYRQQPGQSLTLIATANQGSEATYESGFVIDKFPISRPNLTFSTLTVSNMSPEDSSIYLCSVDGGPRSSGNTIYFGEGSWLTVV.

This clonotype is called medium-sized based on its frequency. V and J are TRBV6-5 and TRBJ1-2. The V gene's germline CDR1 is MNHEY and CDR2 SVGAGI. CDR3 length: 16 amino acids. The CDR3 reads CASSYSMDPENYGYTF.

The chain recombines TRBV29-1 with TRBJ2-3. Germline assignment: CDR1 SQVTM and CDR2 ANQGSEA. CDR3 length: 15 amino acids. Here the CDR3 reads CSVDPKQYSTDTQYF.

In terms of frequency, this clonotype is medium-sized. This chain uses TRBV7-8 with TRBJ2-3; TCRdb names TRBD1, which stays unverified in the absence of DNA. This CDR3 is 16 amino acids long. The germline gives CDR1 SGHVS, CDR2 FQNEAQ. Here the CDR3 reads CASSHWALGAADTQYF.

V and J are TRBV11-2 and TRBJ1-1. Germline V gene lookup returns CDR1 SGHAT and CDR2 FQNNGV. The CDR3 totals 13 residues. CDR3 residues: CASSLRTGSQAFF.

This clonotype is deemed medium-sized by its frequency. The CDR3 protein is CASSLRPGQGGTGELFF. The rearrangement joins TRBV12-3 or TRBV12-4 to TRBJ2-2; the TRBD1 assignment by TCRdb is unverifiable without DNA. This CDR3 contains 17 residues.

The genes are TRBV9 and TRBJ2-1; the TRBD2 assignment by TCRdb is unverifiable without DNA. Germline CDR1 reads SGDLS; CDR2 reads YYNGEE. This CDR3 spans 15 amino acids. CDR3 residues: CASSGGTSEPDEQFF. The full variable domain, with the rest looked up from reference TRBV9 and TRBJ2-1, is DSGVTQTPKHLITATGQRVTLRCSPRSGDLSVYWYQQSLDQGLQFLIQYYNGEERAKGNILERFSAQQFPDLHSELNLSSLELGDSALYFCASSGGTSEPDEQFFGPGTRLTVL.

This sequence joins TRBV27 and TRBJ2-5; the TRBD1 assignment by TCRdb is unverifiable without DNA. Germline values: CDR1 MNHEY, CDR2 SMNVEV (reference sequence). CDR3 length equals 15 residues. CDR3 loop: CASTPTSDRQETQYF.

Considering frequency, this clonotype is medium-sized (0.01 to 0.1%). The rearrangement links TRBV15 to TRBJ2-2; TCRdb returns TRBD2, unconfirmable since there is no DNA. The CDR3 has 14 amino acids. The germline gives CDR1 LNHNV, CDR2 YYDKDF (reference sequence). The CDR3 region is CATGLGSDTGELFF.

This chain connects TRBV29-1 to TRBJ2-1; without DNA, the TCRdb call of TRBD1 cannot be checked. CDR3 length: 14 residues. Per the germline V gene, CDR1 is SQVTM and CDR2 is ANQGSEA. The CDR3 reads CSVPPGQPFNEQFF.

The chain employs TRBV29-1 and TRBJ2-6; TCRdb lists TRBD1, though no DNA is available to test this call. The CDR3 sequence is 14 residues long. The germline CDR1 and CDR2 sequences are SQVTM and ANQGSEA. CDR3 sequence: CSDPQGAGANVLTF.

The chain couples TRBV29-1 to TRBJ1-2; TCRdb's assignment of TRBD1 cannot be checked, as there is no DNA. This CDR3 is 13 amino acids long. Germline V CDR1 and CDR2: SQVTM, ANQGSEA. CDR3 protein: CSVEVAGTYGYTF. Complete variable domain (other parts from reference TRBV29-1 and TRBJ1-2): SAVISQKPSRDICQRGTSLTIQCQVDSQVTMMFWYRQQPGQSLTLIATANQGSEATYESGFVIDKFPISRPNLTFSTLTVSNMSPEDSSIYLCSVEVAGTYGYTFGSGTRLTVV.

Measured by frequency, this clonotype is medium-sized. CDR3 residues: CASSRVGQGDQPQHF. The V call is TRBV12-3 or TRBV12-4, the J call TRBJ1-5; TCRdb selects TRBD1, and the lack of DNA leaves this call unchecked. CDR3 length: 15 residues.

Judged by frequency, this clonotype is medium-sized. This sequence joins TRBV6-4 and TRBJ2-3; lacking DNA, the TRBD1 call made by TCRdb goes unchecked. CDR3 length: 18 residues. Germline V gene lookup returns CDR1 MRHNA and CDR2 SNTAGT. Here the CDR3 reads CASSDGTGGAGLGDTQYF.

V and J are TRBV4-2 and TRBJ2-1; the D call of TRBD2 rests on TCRdb alone, since no DNA is present to check it. Germline loops: CDR1 LGHNA, CDR2 YNFKEQ. This CDR3 has 17 residues. The CDR3 loop is CASSQEPRLAGYNEQFF.

The chain is built from TRBV4-1 and TRBJ2-1; lacking DNA, the TRBD1 call made by TCRdb goes unchecked. The CDR3 is 15 residues long. Germline CDR1 reads MGHRA; CDR2 reads YSYEKL. CDR3 region: CASSAPNRGDNEQFF.

Frequency places this clonotype as medium-sized. This chain uses TRBV6-1 with TRBJ2-1; absent DNA, TCRdb's TRBD2 call cannot be checked. Germline V gene data show CDR1 as MNHNS and CDR2 as SASEGT. This CDR3 has 13 residues. CDR3 region: CASHSGSYNEQFF.

V and J are TRBV28 and TRBJ2-2. Germline CDR1 is MDHEN and CDR2 is SYDVKM. CDR3 length equals 18 residues. The CDR3 is CASSTHLGRNELPGELFF. Looking up the rest from reference TRBV28 and TRBJ2-2 gives the full variable domain: DVKVTQSSRYLVKRTGEKVFLECVQDMDHENMFWYRQDPGLGLRLIYFSYDVKMKEKGDIPEGYSVSREKKERFSLILESASTNQTSMYLCASSTHLGRNELPGELFFGEGSRLTVL.

This chain uses TRBV11-2 with TRBJ2-1; lacking DNA, the TRBD2 call made by TCRdb goes unchecked. CDR3 length equals 13 residues. CDR1 and CDR2 from the germline V gene are SGHAT and FQNNGV. CDR3 amino acids: CASSLGENPEQFF.

The chain links TRBV12-3 or TRBV12-4 to TRBJ2-5. CDR3 length: 11 amino acids. CDR3 region: CASSSQETQYF.

The V gene is TRBV5-6, the J gene TRBJ2-7; without DNA, the TCRdb call of TRBD1 cannot be checked. This CDR3 spans 13 amino acids. Germline loops: CDR1 SGHDT, CDR2 YYEEEE. The CDR3 protein is CASGTAPSYEQYF.

The genes are TRBV21-1 and TRBJ2-7. TRBV21-1 is a recognized pseudogene. This CDR3 is 12 amino acids long. The CDR3 spells CASSIRDYEQYF.

The chain carries TRBV19 and TRBJ2-2; the TCRdb call, TRBD2, lacks DNA for checking. CDR1 is LNHDA, CDR2 SQIVND, per germline (reference sequence). The CDR3 spans 16 residues. CDR3 in amino acids: CASSTGTSGYTGELFF.